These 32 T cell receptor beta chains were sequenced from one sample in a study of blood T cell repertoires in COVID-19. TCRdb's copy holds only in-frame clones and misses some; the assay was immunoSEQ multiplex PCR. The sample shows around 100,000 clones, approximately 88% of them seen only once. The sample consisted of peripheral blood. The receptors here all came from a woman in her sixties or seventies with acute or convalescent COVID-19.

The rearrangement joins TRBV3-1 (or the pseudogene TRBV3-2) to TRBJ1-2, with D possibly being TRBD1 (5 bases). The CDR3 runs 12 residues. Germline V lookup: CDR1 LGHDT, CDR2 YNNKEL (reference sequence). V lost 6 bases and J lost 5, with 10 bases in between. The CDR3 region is CASSQTGYGYTF. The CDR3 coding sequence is TGTGCCAGCAGTCAAACAGGATATGGCTACACCTTC.

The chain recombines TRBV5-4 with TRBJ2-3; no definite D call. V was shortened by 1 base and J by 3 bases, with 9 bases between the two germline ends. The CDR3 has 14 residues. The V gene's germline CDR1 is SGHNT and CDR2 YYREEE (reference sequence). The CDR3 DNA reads TGTGCCAGCAGCTTGCCCCAGGTGACAGATACGCAGTATTTT. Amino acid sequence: CASSLPQVTDTQYF.

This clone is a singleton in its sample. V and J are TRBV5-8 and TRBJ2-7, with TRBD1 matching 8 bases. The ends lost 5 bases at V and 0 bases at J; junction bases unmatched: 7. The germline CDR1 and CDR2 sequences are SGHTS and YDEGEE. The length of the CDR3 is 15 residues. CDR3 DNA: TGTGCCAGCAGAGACGGGACAGGTCTCTCCTACGAGCAGTACTTC. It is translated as CASRDGTGLSYEQYF.

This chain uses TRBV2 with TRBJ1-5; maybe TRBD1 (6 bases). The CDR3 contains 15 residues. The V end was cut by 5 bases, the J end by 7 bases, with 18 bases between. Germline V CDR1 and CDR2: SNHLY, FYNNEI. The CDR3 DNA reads TGTGCCAGCAGTCGGGAACAGGGACAAGGACAGCCCCAGCATTTT. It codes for CASSREQGQGQPQHF.

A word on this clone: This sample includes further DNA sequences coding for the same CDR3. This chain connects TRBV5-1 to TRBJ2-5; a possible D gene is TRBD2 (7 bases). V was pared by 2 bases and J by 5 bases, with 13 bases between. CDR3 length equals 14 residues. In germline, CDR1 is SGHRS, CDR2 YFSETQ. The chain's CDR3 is CASSLSGGLETQYF. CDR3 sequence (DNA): TGCGCCAGCAGCTTATCCGGGGGGCTTGAGACCCAGTACTTC.

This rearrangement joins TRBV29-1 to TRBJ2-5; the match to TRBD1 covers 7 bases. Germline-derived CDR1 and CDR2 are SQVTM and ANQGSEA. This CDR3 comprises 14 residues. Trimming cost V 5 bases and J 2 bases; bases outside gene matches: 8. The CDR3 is CSVRRGTAQETQYF. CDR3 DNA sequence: TGCAGCGTTCGAAGGGGGACAGCTCAAGAGACCCAGTACTTC.

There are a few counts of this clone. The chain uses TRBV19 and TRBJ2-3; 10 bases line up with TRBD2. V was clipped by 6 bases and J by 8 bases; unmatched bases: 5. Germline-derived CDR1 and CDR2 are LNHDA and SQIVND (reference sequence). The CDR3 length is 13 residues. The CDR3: CASRGLASLTQYF. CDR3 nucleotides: TGTGCCAGTAGGGGACTAGCGAGTCTTACGCAGTATTTT.

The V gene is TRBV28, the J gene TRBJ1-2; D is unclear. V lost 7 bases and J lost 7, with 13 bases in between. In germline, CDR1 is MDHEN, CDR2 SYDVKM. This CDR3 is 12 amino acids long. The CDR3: CASNEGLRGYTF. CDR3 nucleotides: TGTGCCAGCAACGAGGGTCTACGTGGCTACACCTTC.

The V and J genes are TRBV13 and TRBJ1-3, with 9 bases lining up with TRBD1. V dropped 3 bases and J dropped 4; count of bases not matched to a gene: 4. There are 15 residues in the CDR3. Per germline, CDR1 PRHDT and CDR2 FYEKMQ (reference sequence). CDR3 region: CASSLGQGRGNTIYF. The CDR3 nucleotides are TGTGCCAGCAGCTTGGGACAGGGTAGGGGAAACACCATATATTTT.

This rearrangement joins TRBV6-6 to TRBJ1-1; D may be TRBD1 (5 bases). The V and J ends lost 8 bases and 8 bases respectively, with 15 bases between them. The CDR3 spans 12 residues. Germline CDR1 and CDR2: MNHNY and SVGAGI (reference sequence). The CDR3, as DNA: TGTGCCAGCCTAGAACAGGCGAGGGAAGCTTTCTTT. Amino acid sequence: CASLEQAREAFF.

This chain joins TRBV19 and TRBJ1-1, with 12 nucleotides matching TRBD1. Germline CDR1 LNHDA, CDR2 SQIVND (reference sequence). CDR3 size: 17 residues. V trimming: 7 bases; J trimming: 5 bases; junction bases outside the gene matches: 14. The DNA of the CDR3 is TGTGCCAGTAAAGCCTCACCGGGACAGGGGGCGGGAACTGAAGCTTTCTTT. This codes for CASKASPGQGAGTEAFF.

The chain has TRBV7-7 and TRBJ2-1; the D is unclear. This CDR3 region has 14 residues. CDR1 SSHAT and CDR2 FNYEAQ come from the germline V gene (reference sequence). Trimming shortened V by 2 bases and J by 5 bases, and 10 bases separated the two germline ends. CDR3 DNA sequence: TGTGCCAGCAGCTTATCGCTCACTAACAATGAGCAGTTCTTC. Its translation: CASSLSLTNNEQFF.

The CDR3 loop is CASSIGRAAGYEQYF. Written as DNA, the CDR3 is TGTGCCAGTAGTATAGGACGAGCCGCGGGCTACGAGCAGTACTTC. The V call is TRBV19, the J call TRBJ2-7; D perhaps matches TRBD2 (5 bases). The CDR3 sequence is 15 residues long. Germline V gives CDR1 LNHDA, CDR2 SQIVND (reference sequence). V lost 1 base and J lost 3, with 13 bases in between.

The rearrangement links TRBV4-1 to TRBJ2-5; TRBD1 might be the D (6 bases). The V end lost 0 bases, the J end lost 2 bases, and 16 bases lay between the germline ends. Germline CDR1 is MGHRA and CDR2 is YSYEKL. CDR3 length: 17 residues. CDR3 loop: CASSQDGGHLKQETQYF. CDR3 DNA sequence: TGCGCCAGCAGCCAAGATGGGGGACACCTTAAACAAGAGACCCAGTACTTC.

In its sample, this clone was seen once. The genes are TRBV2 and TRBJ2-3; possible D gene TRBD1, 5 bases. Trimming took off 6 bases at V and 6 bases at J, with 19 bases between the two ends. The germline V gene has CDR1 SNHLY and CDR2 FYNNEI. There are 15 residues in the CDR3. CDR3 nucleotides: TGTGCCAGCAGCGCCAAAAACAGGCAAGTGGATACGCAGTATTTT. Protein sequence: CASSAKNRQVDTQYF. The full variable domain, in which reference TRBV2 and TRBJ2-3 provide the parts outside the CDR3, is EPEVTQTPSHQVTQMGQEVILRCVPISNHLYFYWYRQILGQKVEFLVSFYNNEISEKSEIFDDQFSVERPDGSNFTLKIRSTKLEDSAMYFCASSAKNRQVDTQYFGPGTRLTVL.

CDR3 bases: TGTGCCAGCACCCGTTCAGGGCCAACTGGGAATGAAAAACTGTTTTTT. Translation: CASTRSGPTGNEKLFF. The V gene is TRBV28, the J gene TRBJ1-4, with D possibly being TRBD1 (5 bases). The CDR3 consists of 16 residues. The germline V gene encodes CDR1 MDHEN and CDR2 SYDVKM. Trimming took off 7 bases at V and 5 bases at J, with 20 bases between the two ends.

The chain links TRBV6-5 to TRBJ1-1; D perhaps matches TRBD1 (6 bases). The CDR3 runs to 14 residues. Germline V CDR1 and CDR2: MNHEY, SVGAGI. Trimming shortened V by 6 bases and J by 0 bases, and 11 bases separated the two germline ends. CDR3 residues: CASRAGQMNTEAFF. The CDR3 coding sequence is TGTGCCAGCAGGGCTGGACAGATGAACACTGAAGCTTTCTTT.

The CDR3 DNA reads TGCGCCAGCAATGGGAAGTTTAGGACAGCTAATGAAAAACTGTTTTTT. Translation gives CASNGKFRTANEKLFF. The chain couples TRBV5-1 to TRBJ1-4; tentatively, D is TRBD1 (6 bases). The germline V gene has CDR1 SGHRS and CDR2 YFSETQ. This CDR3 has 16 residues. V lost 6 bases and J lost 3, with 18 bases in between.

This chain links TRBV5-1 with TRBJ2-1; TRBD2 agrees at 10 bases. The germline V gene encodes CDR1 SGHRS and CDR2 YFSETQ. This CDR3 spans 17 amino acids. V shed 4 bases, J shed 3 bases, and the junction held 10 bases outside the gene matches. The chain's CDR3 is CASSLPEREGFYNEQFF. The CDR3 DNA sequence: TGCGCCAGCAGCCTGCCGGAGCGGGAGGGCTTCTACAATGAGCAGTTCTTC.

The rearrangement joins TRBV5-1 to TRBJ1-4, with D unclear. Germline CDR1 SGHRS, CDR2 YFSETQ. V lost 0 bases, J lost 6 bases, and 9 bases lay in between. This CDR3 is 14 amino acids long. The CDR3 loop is CASSLDSVYEKLFF. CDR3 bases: TGCGCCAGCAGCTTGGACAGTGTTTATGAAAAACTGTTTTTT.

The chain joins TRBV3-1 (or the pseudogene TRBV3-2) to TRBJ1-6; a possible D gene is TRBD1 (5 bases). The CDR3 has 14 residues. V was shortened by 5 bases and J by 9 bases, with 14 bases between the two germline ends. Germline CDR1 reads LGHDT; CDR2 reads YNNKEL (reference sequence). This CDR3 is CASSDTPGGSPLHF. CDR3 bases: TGTGCCAGCAGCGACACACCCGGGGGTTCACCCCTCCACTTT.

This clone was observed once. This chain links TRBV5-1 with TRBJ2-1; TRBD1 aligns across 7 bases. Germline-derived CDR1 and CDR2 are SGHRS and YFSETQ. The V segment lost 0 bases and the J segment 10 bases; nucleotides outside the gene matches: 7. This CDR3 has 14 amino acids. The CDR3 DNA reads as TGCGCCAGCAGCTTGGCCGGGCAGACAGGGGAGCAGTTCTTC. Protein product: CASSLAGQTGEQFF.

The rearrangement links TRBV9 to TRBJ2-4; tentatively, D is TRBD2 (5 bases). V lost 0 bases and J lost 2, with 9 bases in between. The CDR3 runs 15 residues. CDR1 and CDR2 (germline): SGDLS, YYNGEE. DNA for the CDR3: TGTGCCAGCAGCGTAGAATGGGAGACCAAAAACATTCAGTACTTC. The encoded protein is CASSVEWETKNIQYF.

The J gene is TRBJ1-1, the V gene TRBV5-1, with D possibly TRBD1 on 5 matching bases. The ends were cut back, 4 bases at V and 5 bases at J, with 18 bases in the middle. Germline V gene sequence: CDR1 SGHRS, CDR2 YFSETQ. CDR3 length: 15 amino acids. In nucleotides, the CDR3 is TGCGCCAGCAGCCTGGTTGGAGGGGATGCGACTGAAGCTTTCTTT. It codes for CASSLVGGDATEAFF.

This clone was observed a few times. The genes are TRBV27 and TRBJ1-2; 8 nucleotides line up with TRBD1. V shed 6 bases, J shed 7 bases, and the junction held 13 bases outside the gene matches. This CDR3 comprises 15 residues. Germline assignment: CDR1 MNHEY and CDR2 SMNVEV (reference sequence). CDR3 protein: CASSPLGQGWIGYTF. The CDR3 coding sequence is TGTGCCAGCAGCCCACTCGGACAGGGTTGGATTGGCTACACCTTC.

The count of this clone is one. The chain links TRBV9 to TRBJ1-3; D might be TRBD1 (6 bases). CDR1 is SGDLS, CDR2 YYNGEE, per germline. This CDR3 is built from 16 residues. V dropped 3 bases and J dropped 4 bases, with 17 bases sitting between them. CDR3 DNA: TGTGCCAGCAGCGCCCCCCCCGGGGGGCCGGGAAACACCATATATTTT. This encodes CASSAPPGGPGNTIYF.

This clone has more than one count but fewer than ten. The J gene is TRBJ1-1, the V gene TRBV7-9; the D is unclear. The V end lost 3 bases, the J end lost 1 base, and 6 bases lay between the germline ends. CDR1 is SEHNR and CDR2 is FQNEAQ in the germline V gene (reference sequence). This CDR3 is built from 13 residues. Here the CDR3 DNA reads TGTGCCAGCAGCTTCAGCGGGAACACTGAAGCTTTCTTT. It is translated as CASSFSGNTEAFF.

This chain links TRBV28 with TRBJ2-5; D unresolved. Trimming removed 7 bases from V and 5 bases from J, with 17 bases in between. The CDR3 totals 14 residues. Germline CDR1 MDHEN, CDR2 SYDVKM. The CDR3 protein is CASIPRVDGETQYF. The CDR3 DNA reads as TGTGCCAGCATTCCTCGGGTTGATGGGGAGACCCAGTACTTC.

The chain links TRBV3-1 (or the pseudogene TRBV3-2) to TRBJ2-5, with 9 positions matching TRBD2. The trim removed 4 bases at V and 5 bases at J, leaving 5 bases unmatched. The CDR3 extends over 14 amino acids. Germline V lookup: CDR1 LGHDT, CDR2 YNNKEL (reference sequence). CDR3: CASSRGLAAETQYF. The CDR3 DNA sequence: TGTGCCAGCAGCCGGGGACTAGCTGCGGAGACCCAGTACTTC.

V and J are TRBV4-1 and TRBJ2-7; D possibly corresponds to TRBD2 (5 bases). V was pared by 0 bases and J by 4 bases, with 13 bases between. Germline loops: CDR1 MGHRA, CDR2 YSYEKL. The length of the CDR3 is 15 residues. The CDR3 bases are TGCGCCAGCAGCCAAGAAGGCGGGTACTTTTACGAGCAGTACTTC. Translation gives CASSQEGGYFYEQYF.

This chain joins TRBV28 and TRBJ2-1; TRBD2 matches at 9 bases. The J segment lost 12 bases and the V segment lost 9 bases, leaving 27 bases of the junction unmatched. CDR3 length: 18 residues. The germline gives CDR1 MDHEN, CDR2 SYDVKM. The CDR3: CASIYSGHAGGSKGGQFF. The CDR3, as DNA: TGTGCCAGTATCTACAGTGGGCATGCGGGAGGGTCTAAGGGAGGGCAGTTCTTC.

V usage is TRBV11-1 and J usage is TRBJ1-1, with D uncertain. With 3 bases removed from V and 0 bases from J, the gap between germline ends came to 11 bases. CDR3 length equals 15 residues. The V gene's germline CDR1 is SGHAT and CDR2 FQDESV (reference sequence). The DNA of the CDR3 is TGTGCCAGCAGCTTGAGAGGGCATATGAACACTGAAGCTTTCTTT. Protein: CASSLRGHMNTEAFF. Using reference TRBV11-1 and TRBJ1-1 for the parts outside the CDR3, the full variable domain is EAEVAQSPRYKITEKSQAVAFWCDPISGHATLYWYRQILGQGPELLVQFQDESVVDDSQLPKDRFSAERLKGVDSTLKIQPAELGDSAMYLCASSLRGHMNTEAFFGQGTRLTVV.